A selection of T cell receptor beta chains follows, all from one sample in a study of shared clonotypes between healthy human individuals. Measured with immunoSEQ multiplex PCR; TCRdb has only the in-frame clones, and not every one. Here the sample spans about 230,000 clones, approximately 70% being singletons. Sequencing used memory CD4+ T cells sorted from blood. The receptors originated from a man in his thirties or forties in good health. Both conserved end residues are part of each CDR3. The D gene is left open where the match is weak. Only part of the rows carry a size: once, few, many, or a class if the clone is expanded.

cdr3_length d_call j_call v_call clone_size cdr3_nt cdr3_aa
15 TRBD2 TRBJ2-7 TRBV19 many TGTGCCAGTAGTCAACTAGCGGGAGGACAAGGCGAGCAGTACTTC CASSQLAGGQGEQYF
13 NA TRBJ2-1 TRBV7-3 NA TGTGCCAGCAGCTTGTCCCATAGAAATGAGCAGTTCTTC CASSLSHRNEQFF
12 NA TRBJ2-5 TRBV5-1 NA TGCGCTAGCAGCCGTGCATCGGAGACCCAGTACTTC CASSRASETQYF
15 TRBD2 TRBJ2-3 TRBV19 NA TGTGCCAGTAGTATCGGAGCGGGACGCACAGATACGCAGTATTTT CASSIGAGRTDTQYF
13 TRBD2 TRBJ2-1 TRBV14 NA TGTGCCAGCAGCCCCCTGACTAGCGGGAGGGAGTTCTTC CASSPLTSGREFF
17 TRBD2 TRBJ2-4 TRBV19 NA TGTGCCAGTAGTATTTCAGGAGCGGGACTAGCCAAAAACATTCAGTACTTC CASSISGAGLAKNIQYF
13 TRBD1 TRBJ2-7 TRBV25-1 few TGTGCCAGCAGTGACCGACAGGGAGATGAGCAGTACTTC CASSDRQGDEQYF
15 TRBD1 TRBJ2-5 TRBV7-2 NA TGTGCCAGCAGCCAACAGACAGGGGGCCCAGAGACCCAGTACTTC CASSQQTGGPETQYF
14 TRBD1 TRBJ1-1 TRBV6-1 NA TGTGCCAGCAGTAGGGACAGCTTGAACACTGAAGCTTTCTTT CASSRDSLNTEAFF
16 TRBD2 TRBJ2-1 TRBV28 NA TGTGCCAGCAGCCTTCTTCAAGGCGTAGCGGGAGGGCCTTTGTTCTTC CASSLLQGVAGGPLFF
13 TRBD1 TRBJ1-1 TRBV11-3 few TGTGCCAGCAGCCGCGACAGGGGAACTGAAGCTTTCTTT CASSRDRGTEAFF
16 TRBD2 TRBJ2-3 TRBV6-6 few TGTGCCAGCAGTTACGGCGACAGCGGGAGGAGGGATACGCAGTATTTT CASSYGDSGRRDTQYF
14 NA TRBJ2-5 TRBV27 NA TGTGCCAGCAGGGGCGGACTGTACCAAGAGACCCAGTACTTC CASRGGLYQETQYF
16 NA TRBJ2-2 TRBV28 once TGTGCCAGCATAGAGGGAGGGGGCGCCCTGACCGGGGAGCTGTTTTTT CASIEGGGALTGELFF
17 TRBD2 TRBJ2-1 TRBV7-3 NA TGTGCCACCTCGCCTGACCCCGGGACTAGCGGGTACAATGAGCAGTTCTTC CATSPDPGTSGYNEQFF
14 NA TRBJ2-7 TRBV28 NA TGTGCCAGCAGCTCCTTGGCGGGAAGCTCCGAGCAGTACTTC CASSSLAGSSEQYF
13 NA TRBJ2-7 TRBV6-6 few TGTGCCAGCAGTTACTGGGGAGAGTACGAGCAGTACTTC CASSYWGEYEQYF
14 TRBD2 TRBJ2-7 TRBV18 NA TGTGCCAGCTCACCAACTAGCGGCTCCTACGAGCAGTACTTC CASSPTSGSYEQYF
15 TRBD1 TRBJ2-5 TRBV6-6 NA TGTGCCAGCAGTAAGGACAGGTCCGGCGGGGAGACCCAGTACTTC CASSKDRSGGETQYF
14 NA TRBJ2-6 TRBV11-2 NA TGTGCCAGCGGGAGAGACTCTGGGGCCAACGTCCTGACTTTC CASGRDSGANVLTF
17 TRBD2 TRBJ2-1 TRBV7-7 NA TGTGCTAGCAGCTTGGGACTAGCGGGAGGGCCTGGGGGTGAGCAGTTCTTC CASSLGLAGGPGGEQFF
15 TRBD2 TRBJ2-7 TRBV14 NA TGTGCCAGCAGGTTGAGCGGGAGGAGCTCCTACGAGCAGTACTTC CASRLSGRSSYEQYF
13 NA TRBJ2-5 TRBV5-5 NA TGTGCCAGCAGCCTCAGGGGTCAAGAGACCCAGTACTTC CASSLRGQETQYF
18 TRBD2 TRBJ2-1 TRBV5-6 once TGTGCCAGCAGCTTGGCAGGCCTAGCGGGAGGTTTTTACAATGAGCAGTTCTTC CASSLAGLAGGFYNEQFF
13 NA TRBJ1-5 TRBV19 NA TGTGCCAGTAGTATTCCTGGGTATCAGCCCCAGCATTTT CASSIPGYQPQHF
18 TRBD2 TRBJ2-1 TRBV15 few TGTGCCACCAGCAGAGAGTCATGGCGGGGGGCCCTCCCAAATGAGCAGTTCTTC CATSRESWRGALPNEQFF
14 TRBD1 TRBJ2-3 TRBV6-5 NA TGTGCCAGCAGGAGGACAGGGGGGACAGATACGCAGTATTTT CASRRTGGTDTQYF
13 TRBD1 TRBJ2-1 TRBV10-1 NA TGCGCCAGCAGCCGGGACAGCCTGGGTGAGCAGTTCTTC CASSRDSLGEQFF
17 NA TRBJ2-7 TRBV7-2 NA TGTGCCAGCAGCTTATCTTCTCAGGGTAGGGGTTCCTACGAGCAGTACTTC CASSLSSQGRGSYEQYF
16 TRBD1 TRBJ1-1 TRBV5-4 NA TGTGCCAGCAGCTTGGAGGGAGGGGGCATGAACACTGAAGCTTTCTTT CASSLEGGGMNTEAFF
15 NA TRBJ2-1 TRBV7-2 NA TGTGCCAGCAGCCTAGGTACTAGCTCGTACAATGAGCAGTTCTTC CASSLGTSSYNEQFF
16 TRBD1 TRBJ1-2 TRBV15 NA TGTGCCACCAGCAGACACGGCGGGACAGGGAACTATGGCTACACCTTC CATSRHGGTGNYGYTF
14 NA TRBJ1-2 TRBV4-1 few TGCGCCAGCAGCCAAATTTCCGGGGTTTTCGGCTACACCTTC CASSQISGVFGYTF
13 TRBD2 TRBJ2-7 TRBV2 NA TGTGCCAGCAGACTAGCGGGATTCTACGAGCAGTACTTC CASRLAGFYEQYF
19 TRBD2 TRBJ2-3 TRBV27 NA TGTGCCAGCAGTCCAGGGACTAGCGGGAGGGTGGACCCATGGGATACGCAGTATTTT CASSPGTSGRVDPWDTQYF
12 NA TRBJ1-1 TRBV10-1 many TGCGCCAGCCCAACAGTGAACACTGAAGCTTTCTTT CASPTVNTEAFF
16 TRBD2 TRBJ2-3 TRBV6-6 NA TGTGCCAGCAGGGGAAGAGCGGGAGGGAGGCCAGATACGCAGTATTTT CASRGRAGGRPDTQYF
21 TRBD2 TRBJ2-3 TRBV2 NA TGTGCCAGCAGTGTCCCCGAGTGGACTAGCGGGAATGTTGGGGGCACAGATACGCAGTATTTT CASSVPEWTSGNVGGTDTQYF
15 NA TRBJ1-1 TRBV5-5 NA TGTGCCAGCAGCCTTACCGCCGGGTCGGGCACTGAAGCTTTCTTT CASSLTAGSGTEAFF
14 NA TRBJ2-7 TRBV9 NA TGTGCCAGCAGCGTAGGTAACCTCGTCTACGAGCAGTACTTC CASSVGNLVYEQYF